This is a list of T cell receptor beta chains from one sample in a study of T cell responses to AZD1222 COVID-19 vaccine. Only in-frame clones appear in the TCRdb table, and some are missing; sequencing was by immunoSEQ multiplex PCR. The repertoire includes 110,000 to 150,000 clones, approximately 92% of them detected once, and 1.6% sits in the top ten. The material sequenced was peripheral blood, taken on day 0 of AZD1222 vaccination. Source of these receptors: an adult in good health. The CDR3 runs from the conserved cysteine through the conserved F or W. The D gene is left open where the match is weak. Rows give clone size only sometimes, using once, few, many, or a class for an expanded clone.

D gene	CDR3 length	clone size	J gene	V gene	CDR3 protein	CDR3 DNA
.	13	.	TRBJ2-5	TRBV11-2	CASSLGWKETQYF	TGTGCCAGCAGCCTAGGGTGGAAAGAGACCCAGTACTTC
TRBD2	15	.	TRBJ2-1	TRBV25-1	CASSELAGALNEQFF	TGTGCCAGCAGTGAACTAGCGGGAGCGCTCAATGAGCAGTTCTTC
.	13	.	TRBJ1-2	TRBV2	CASSDTPQEGYTF	TGTGCCAGCAGCGATACACCCCAGGAGGGCTACACCTTC
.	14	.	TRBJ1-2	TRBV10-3	CAISGKGSDYGYTF	TGTGCCATCAGTGGGAAGGGGAGTGATTATGGCTACACCTTC
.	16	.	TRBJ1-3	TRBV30	CAWTNLFDSSGNTIYF	TGTGCCTGGACCAACCTTTTCGATTCCTCTGGAAACACCATATATTTT
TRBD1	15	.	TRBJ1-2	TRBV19	CASSPGTGSFYGYTF	TGTGCCAGTAGCCCCGGGACAGGCTCCTTCTATGGCTACACCTTC
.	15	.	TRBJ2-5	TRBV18	CASSPRLGVGETQYF	TGTGCCAGCTCACCTCGACTGGGGGTAGGAGAGACCCAGTACTTC
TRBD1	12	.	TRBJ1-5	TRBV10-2	CASGTGNQPQHF	TGCGCCAGCGGGACAGGCAATCAGCCCCAGCATTTT
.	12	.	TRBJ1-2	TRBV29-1	CSHDSGGGGYTF	TGCAGCCACGATTCTGGGGGAGGCGGCTACACCTTC
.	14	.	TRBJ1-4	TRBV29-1	CSVEATGVREKLFF	TGCAGCGTTGAAGCGACCGGGGTTAGGGAAAAACTGTTTTTT
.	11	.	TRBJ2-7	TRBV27	CASPYFYEQYF	TGTGCCAGCCCGTACTTCTACGAGCAGTACTTC
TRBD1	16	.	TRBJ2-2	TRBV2	CASNKGGTGRPGELFF	TGTGCCAGCAACAAGGGGGGGACAGGGCGCCCCGGGGAGCTGTTTTTT
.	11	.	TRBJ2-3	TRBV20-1	CSSGVADTQYF	TGCAGTTCAGGGGTCGCAGATACGCAGTATTTT
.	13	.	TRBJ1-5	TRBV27	CASSSSSNQPQHF	TGTGCCAGCAGTTCTTCCAGCAATCAGCCCCAGCATTTT
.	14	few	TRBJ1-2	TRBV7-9	CASSLAGPNYGYTF	TGTGCCAGCAGCTTAGCAGGGCCTAACTATGGCTACACCTTC
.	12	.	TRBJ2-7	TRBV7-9	CASSRLFHEQYF	TGTGCCAGCAGTCGGTTATTCCACGAGCAGTACTTC
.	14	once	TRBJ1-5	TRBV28	CASDSLYSNQPQHF	TGTGCCAGTGACAGCCTCTATAGCAATCAGCCCCAGCATTTT
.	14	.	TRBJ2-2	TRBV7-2	CASSLFGGTGELFF	TGTGCCAGCAGCTTATTCGGAGGCACCGGGGAGCTGTTTTTT
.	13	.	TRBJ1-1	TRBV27	CASSFGVTTEAFF	TGTGCCAGCAGTTTTGGGGTCACCACTGAAGCTTTCTTT
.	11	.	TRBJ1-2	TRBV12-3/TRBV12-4	CASSLSHGYTF	TGTGCCAGCAGTTTAAGTCATGGCTACACCTTC
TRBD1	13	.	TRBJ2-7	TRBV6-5	CASTRTGGYEQYF	TGTGCCAGCACCCGAACAGGGGGCTACGAGCAGTACTTC
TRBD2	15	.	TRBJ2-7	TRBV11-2	CASSWTSGLKYEQYF	TGTGCCAGCAGCTGGACTAGCGGCCTGAAGTACGAGCAGTACTTC
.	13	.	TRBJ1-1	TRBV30	CAWSVQTSEEAFF	TGTGCCTGGAGTGTACAGACCAGTGAAGAAGCTTTCTTT
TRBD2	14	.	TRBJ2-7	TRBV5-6	CASSWASGEYEQYF	TGTGCCAGCAGCTGGGCTAGCGGGGAATACGAGCAGTACTTC
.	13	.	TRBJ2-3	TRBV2	CASSEEDTDTQYF	TGTGCCAGCAGTGAAGAGGACACGGATACGCAGTATTTT
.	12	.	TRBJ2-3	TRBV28	CASSVSRDTQYF	TGTGCCAGCAGTGTGTCTCGAGATACGCAGTATTTT
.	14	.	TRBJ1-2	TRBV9	CASSVASSNYGYTF	TGTGCCAGCAGCGTAGCATCCAGCAACTATGGCTACACCTTC
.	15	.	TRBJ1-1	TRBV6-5	CASSQRRGGITEAFF	TGTGCCAGCAGCCAACGCAGAGGGGGGATCACTGAAGCTTTCTTT
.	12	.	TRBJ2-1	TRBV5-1	CASSLGGLEQFF	TGCGCCAGCAGCTTGGGTGGGCTAGAGCAGTTCTTC
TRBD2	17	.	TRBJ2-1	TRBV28	CASRTLLAGSSYNEQFF	TGTGCCAGCCGAACCCTTCTAGCGGGCAGCTCCTACAATGAGCAGTTCTTC
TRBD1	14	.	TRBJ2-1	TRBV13	CASSHGTGGNEQFF	TGTGCCAGCAGCCACGGGACAGGGGGCAATGAGCAGTTCTTC
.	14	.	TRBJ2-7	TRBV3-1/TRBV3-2	CASSQGTFSYEQYF	TGTGCCAGCAGCCAAGGGACCTTTTCCTACGAGCAGTACTTC
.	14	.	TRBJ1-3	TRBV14	CASSRTLLGNTIYF	TGTGCCAGCAGCCGGACCCTGTTGGGAAACACCATATATTTT
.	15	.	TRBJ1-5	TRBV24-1	CATSEGGRGNQPQHF	TGTGCCACCAGTGAAGGGGGGAGGGGCAATCAGCCCCAGCATTTT
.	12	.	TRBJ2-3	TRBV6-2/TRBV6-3	CASRPGGDTQYF	TGTGCCAGCCGCCCGGGCGGGGATACGCAGTATTTT
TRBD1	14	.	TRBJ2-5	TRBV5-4	CASSHLDRQETQYF	TGTGCCAGCAGCCACTTGGACAGGCAAGAGACCCAGTACTTC
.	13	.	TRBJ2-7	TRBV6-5	CASSYSAVGEQYF	TGTGCCAGCAGTTACTCGGCGGTCGGCGAGCAGTACTTC
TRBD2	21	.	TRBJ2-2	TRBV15	CATSTQPTQTSGGPYTGELFF	TGTGCCACCAGCACCCAGCCGACTCAGACTAGCGGGGGGCCTTACACCGGGGAGCTGTTTTTT
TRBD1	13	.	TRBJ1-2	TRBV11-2	CASSTEGALGYTF	TGTGCCAGCAGCACCGAGGGGGCTCTCGGCTACACCTTC
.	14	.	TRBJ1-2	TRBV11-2	CASSLAGTRGGYTF	TGTGCCAGCAGCTTGGCAGGGACACGAGGCGGCTACACCTTC
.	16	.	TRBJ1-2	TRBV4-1	CASSQEGEGRVRGYTF	TGCGCCAGCAGCCAAGAGGGGGAGGGACGTGTTCGGGGCTACACCTTC